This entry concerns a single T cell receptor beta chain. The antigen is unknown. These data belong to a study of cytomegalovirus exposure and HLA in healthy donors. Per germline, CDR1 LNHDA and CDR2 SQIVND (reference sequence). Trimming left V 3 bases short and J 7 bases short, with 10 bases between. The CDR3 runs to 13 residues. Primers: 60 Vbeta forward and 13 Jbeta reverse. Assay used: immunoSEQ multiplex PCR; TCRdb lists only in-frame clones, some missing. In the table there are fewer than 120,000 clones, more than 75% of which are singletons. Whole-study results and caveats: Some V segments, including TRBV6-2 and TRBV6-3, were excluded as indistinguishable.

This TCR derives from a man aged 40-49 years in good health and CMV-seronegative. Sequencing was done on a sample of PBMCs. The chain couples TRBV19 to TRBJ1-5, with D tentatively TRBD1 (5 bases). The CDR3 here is CASSIRVEQPQHF. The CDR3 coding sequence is TGTGCCAGTAGTATCAGGGTTGAACAGCCCCAGCATTTT.